The 8 T cell receptor beta chains reported below all come from one sample, sequenced in a study of cytomegalovirus exposure and HLA in healthy donors. 60 Vbeta and 13 Jbeta primers were used in PCR. The method was immunoSEQ multiplex PCR; TCRdb's version includes in-frame clones alone and lacks a portion of them. The repertoire holds about 110,000 clones, approximately 70% seen once, with roughly 10% in the top ten. The sequencing input was PBMCs. These TCRs come from a man aged 30 to 45 in good health and CMV-seropositive.

The chain has TRBV6-1 and TRBJ1-6; 8 nucleotides agree with TRBD1. CDR1 is MNHNS, CDR2 SASEGT, per germline. This CDR3 has 14 residues. After removal of 5 bases from V and 10 bases from J, the junction contained 7 bases not matched to a gene. The CDR3, as DNA: TGTGCCAGCAGTACGGGACAGGAGGCCTCACCCCTCCACTTT. Translation gives CASSTGQEASPLHF.

CDR3 region: CASSLGGGGQPQHF. For the CDR3, the DNA is TGTGCCAGCAGTTTAGGAGGGGGCGGTCAGCCCCAGCATTTT. The J gene is TRBJ1-5, the V gene TRBV27; 7 bases are shared with TRBD1. Germline assignment: CDR1 MNHEY and CDR2 SMNVEV (reference sequence). There are 14 residues in the CDR3. The trim removed 2 bases at V and 6 bases at J, leaving 4 bases unmatched.

J is TRBJ1-1 and V is TRBV11-2; TRBD1 is a possible D gene (5 bases). V shed 1 base and J shed 1 base, with 10 bases lying between them. From germline, CDR1 is SGHAT and CDR2 FQNNGV. This CDR3 region has 15 residues. The CDR3: CASSLVGLSNTEAFF. The CDR3 DNA follows: TGTGCCAGCAGCTTAGTGGGGCTCTCGAACACTGAAGCTTTCTTT.

The rearrangement links TRBV21-1 to TRBJ2-7; the table's D call, TRBD1, has no DNA check behind it. TRBV21-1 is given as a pseudogene. The CDR3 has 15 residues. CDR3 sequence (DNA): TGTGCCAGCAGCAAAGTGGCGAGGAGGACAGTGAAGCAGTACGTC. Translated: CASSKVARRTVKQYV.

The V call is TRBV7-9, the J call TRBJ1-1; D not resolved. The CDR3 sequence is 14 residues long. Germline V CDR1 and CDR2: SEHNR, FQNEAQ (reference sequence). V was cut by 4 bases and J by 4 bases, with 13 bases left in between. Here the CDR3 DNA reads TGTGCCAGCAGCTCCCCTCTTTTCGGCACTGAAGCTTTCTTT. Residues: CASSSPLFGTEAFF.

The genes are TRBV5-1 and TRBJ2-7; 12 bases line up with TRBD2. The CDR3 totals 17 residues. V gave up 0 bases and J gave up 2 bases; unmatched junction bases: 6. Germline values: CDR1 SGHRS, CDR2 YFSETQ. The CDR3 DNA reads TGCGCCAGCAGCTTGGATCTAGCGGGGGGGTCTGCCTACGAGCAGTACTTC. The encoded protein is CASSLDLAGGSAYEQYF.

The V gene is TRBV10-2, the J gene TRBJ1-2; 8 nucleotides agree with TRBD1. This CDR3 is built from 16 residues. V shed 7 bases, J shed 4 bases, and the junction held 14 bases outside the gene matches. CDR1 and CDR2 (germline): WSHSY, SAAADI. CDR3 residues: CASKSGQGWELYGYTF. The DNA for the CDR3 is TGCGCCAGCAAATCCGGACAGGGTTGGGAACTCTATGGCTACACCTTC.

The chain couples TRBV11-2 to TRBJ2-7, with D possibly being TRBD1 (5 bases). CDR3 length: 13 amino acids. CDR1 SGHAT and CDR2 FQNNGV come from the germline V gene. Trimming removed 3 bases from V and 2 bases from J, with 8 bases in between. CDR3 sequence (DNA): TGTGCCAGCAGCTTGACAGCTGCCTACGAGCAGTACGTC. It is translated as CASSLTAAYEQYV.